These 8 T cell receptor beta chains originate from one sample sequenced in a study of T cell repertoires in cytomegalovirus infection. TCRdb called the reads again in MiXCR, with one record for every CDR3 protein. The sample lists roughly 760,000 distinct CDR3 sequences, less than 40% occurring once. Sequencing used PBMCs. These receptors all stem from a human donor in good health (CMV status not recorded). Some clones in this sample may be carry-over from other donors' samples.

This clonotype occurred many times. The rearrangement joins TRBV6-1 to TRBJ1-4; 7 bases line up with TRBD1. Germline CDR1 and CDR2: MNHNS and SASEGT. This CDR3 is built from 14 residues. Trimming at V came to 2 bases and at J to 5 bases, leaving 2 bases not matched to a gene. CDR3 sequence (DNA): TGTGCCAGCAGTGAAAGGGGGCAGAATGAAAAACTGTTTTTT. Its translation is CASSERGQNEKLFF.

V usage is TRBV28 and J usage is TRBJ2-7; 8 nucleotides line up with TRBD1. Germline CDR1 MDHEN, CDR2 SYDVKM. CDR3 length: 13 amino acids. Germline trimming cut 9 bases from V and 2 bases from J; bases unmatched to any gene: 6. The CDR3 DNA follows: TGTGCCAGTTCAGGGGGCTCAACCTACGAGCAGTACTTC. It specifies CASSGGSTYEQYF.

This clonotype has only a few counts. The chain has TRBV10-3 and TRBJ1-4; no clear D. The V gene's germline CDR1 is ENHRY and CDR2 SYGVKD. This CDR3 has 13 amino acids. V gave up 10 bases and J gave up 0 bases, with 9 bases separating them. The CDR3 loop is CATSGTTNEKLFF. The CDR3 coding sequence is TGTGCCACCTCGGGGACAACTAATGAAAAACTGTTTTTT.

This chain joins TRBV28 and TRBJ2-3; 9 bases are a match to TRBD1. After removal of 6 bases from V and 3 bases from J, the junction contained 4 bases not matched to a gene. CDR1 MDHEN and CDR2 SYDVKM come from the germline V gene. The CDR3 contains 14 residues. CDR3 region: CASSTGGRTDTQYF. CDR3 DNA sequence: TGTGCCAGCAGCACAGGGGGCAGGACAGATACGCAGTATTTT.

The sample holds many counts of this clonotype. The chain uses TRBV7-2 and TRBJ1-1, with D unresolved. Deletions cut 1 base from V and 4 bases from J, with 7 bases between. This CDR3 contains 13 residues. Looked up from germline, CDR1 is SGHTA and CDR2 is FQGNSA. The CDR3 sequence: CASSLVAGTEAFF. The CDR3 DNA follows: TGTGCCAGCAGCTTAGTAGCTGGCACTGAAGCTTTCTTT.

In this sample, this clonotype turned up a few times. The CDR3 loop reads CASSLAIWAGRSTDTQYF. In nucleotides, the CDR3 is TGTGCCAGCAGCTTAGCCATTTGGGCGGGCCGAAGCACAGATACGCAGTATTTT. The chain uses TRBV11-2 and TRBJ2-3, with D possibly being TRBD2 (5 bases). The ends were cut back, 1 base at V and 0 bases at J, with 17 bases in the middle. The CDR3 spans 18 residues. From germline, CDR1 is SGHAT and CDR2 FQNNGV.

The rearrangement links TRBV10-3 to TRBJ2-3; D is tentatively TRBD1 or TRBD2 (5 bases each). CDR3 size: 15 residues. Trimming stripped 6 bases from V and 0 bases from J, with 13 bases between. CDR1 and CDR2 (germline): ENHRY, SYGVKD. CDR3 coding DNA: TGTGCCATCAGGAAGAGGGACCCTAGCACAGATACGCAGTATTTT. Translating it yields CAIRKRDPSTDTQYF.

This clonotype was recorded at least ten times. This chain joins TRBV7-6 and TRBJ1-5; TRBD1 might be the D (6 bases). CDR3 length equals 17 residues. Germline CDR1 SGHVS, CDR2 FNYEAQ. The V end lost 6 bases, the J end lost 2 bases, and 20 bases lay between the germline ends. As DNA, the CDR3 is TGTGCCAGCAGTAACGACCCAGGGGAAGATGGCAATCAGCCCCAGCATTTT. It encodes CASSNDPGEDGNQPQHF.